This T cell receptor beta chain derives from a study of blood T cells in healthy people across ages. This CDR3 spans 17 amino acids. The V gene lost 7 bases and the J gene lost 11 bases, with 32 bases spanning the gap. Germline V CDR1 and CDR2: MDHEN, SYDVKM. PCR was performed a second time for about 7 to 12 cycles using a sample-barcoded 5' primer and a J-beta primer mix. TCRdb itself ran the 5' RACE reads through MiXCR, one entry per CDR3 protein. This table has 1.5 million to 1.9 million distinct CDR3 sequences, roughly two fifths appearing once. The sample consisted of blood. The chain uses TRBV28 and TRBJ2-5; D gene uncertain. The TCR comes from a woman aged 18 to 35 in good health. CDR3 nucleotides: TGTGCCAGCAAGTCTCCGGTAATCTGGGCTTCGAACAATGAGCAGTACTTC. Translation: CASKSPVIWASNNEQYF.